A single sample gave rise to the 27 T cell receptor beta chains below, sequenced in a study of tumor-infiltrating lymphocytes in glioblastoma multiforme. TCR beta libraries were built from RNA through three nested multiplex PCR rounds using modified ARM-PCR. TCRdb reprocessed the multiplex PCR reads via MiXCR and lists one record per CDR3 protein. Among 9,900 or so distinct CDR3 sequences listed, about 70% were seen once. The sample taken for sequencing was brain tumor tissue. These receptors came from a male donor with glioblastoma.

As for this clonotype: Because it lacks the conserved phenylalanine or tryptophan at the end, this CDR3 is likely a read error. The DNA is omitted, as the CDR3 cannot be located on it reliably, and the CDR3 follows TCRdb's listing. The V and J genes are TRBV10-2 and TRBJ2-3; the table's TRBD1 call for D was not verified on the DNA. The CDR3 region is 15 residues in length, termini included. Germline values: CDR1 WSHSY, CDR2 SAAADI. CDR3 residues: CASSEAGAGADTRYL.

The rearrangement uses TRBV20-1 and TRBJ2-1; weak D call: TRBD2 (5 bases). CDR1 DFQATT and CDR2 SNEGSKA come from the germline V gene (reference sequence). Between the trimmed V and J ends, which lost 0 bases and 9 bases, there was a span of 12 bases. The CDR3 is made up of 13 amino acids. The CDR3 sequence: CSARDGTSFEQFF. Written as DNA, the CDR3 is TGCAGTGCTAGAGACGGTACTAGTTTTGAGCAGTTCTTC.

This clonotype came up once. A read error may produce the germline difference seen at one junction end. The CDR3 coding sequence is TGCGCCAGCAGTTACTCGATGGGCCGGACACTGAACACTGAAGCTTTCTTT. This translates into CASSYSMGRTLNTEAFF. This rearrangement joins TRBV6-5 to TRBJ1-1; D might be TRBD1 (5 bases). The CDR3 extends over 17 amino acids. CDR1 is MNHEY, CDR2 SVGAGI, per germline.

This clonotype was counted between two and nine times. The rearrangement joins TRBV6-6 to TRBJ1-1, with 8 bases identical to TRBD1. There are 15 residues in the CDR3. V lost 5 bases to trimming and J lost 5 bases; unmatched junction nucleotides: 10. CDR1 and CDR2 from the germline V gene are MNHNY and SVGAGI (reference sequence). The CDR3 DNA is TGTGCCAGCAGTGACCAGGGGGCAAGTGAGACTGAAGCTTTCTTT. Translating gives CASSDQGASETEAFF.

A remark on this clonotype: One end of the junction is discordant with germline, which a read error may explain. The chain is built from TRBV6-2 or TRBV6-3 and TRBJ2-2, with D possibly being TRBD2 (6 bases). CDR3 length equals 15 residues. The germline V gene encodes CDR1 MNHEY and CDR2 SVGEGT. DNA of the CDR3: TGTGCCAGCAGATACGGTGGGGCGGGGACCGGGGAGCTGTTCTTT. This encodes CASRYGGAGTGELFF.

In its sample, this clonotype was seen once. A clone one base away is much larger, so this may be a read error. This chain links TRBV11-1 with TRBJ2-7; no clear D. The better agreement between TRBJ2-4 and the DNA end casts doubt on the J call. The germline V gene encodes CDR1 SGHAT and CDR2 FQDESV (reference sequence). CDR3 size: 13 residues. In DNA form, the CDR3 reads TGTGCCAGCAGCCCCCTCATGGCCGGCATTCAGTACTTC. This gives the protein CASSPLMAGIQYF.

With regard to this clonotype: Mismatch with germline at one junction end may stem from a read error. This chain links TRBV20-1 with TRBJ2-4, with 10 bases identical to TRBD1. The germline V gene has CDR1 DFQATT and CDR2 SNEGSKA (reference sequence). The CDR3 consists of 19 residues. Here the CDR3 DNA reads TGCAGTGCTAGAGACCCGGACAGGGGGACTCGGAAAGCTAAAAACATTCAGTGCTTC. This encodes CSARDPDRGTRKAKNIQCF.

Concerning this clonotype itself: The CDR3 carries no conserved terminal phenylalanine or tryptophan, so it likely arises from a read error. The limits of the CDR3 on the DNA are not certain, so only TCRdb's listed CDR3 is given. The rearrangement uses TRBV6-1 and TRBJ2-7. The germline V gene encodes CDR1 MNHNS and CDR2 SASEGT. The CDR3 is 11 residues long, ends included. CDR3 residues: CASSEIYEQYL.

The gene calls are TRBV5-1 and TRBJ1-4, with D perhaps matching TRBD1 (5 bases). In germline, CDR1 is SGHRS, CDR2 YFSETQ. Trimming removed 0 bases from V and 4 bases from J, with 13 bases in between. There are 16 residues in the CDR3. The CDR3 here is CASSLGTTRVNEKLFF. The CDR3 nucleotides read TGCGCCAGCAGCTTGGGGACAACCAGGGTTAATGAAAAACTGTTTTTT.

Of note for this clonotype: Possible read error: a much larger clone is one base away. The chain has TRBV12-3 or TRBV12-4 and TRBJ2-7; 9 positions match TRBD1. This CDR3 contains 15 residues. CDR3 loop: CVSTPTGGQTHEQYF. CDR3 bases: TGTGTCAGCACCCCGACAGGGGGACAAACCCACGAGCAGTACTTC.

Concerning this clonotype: One junction end disagrees with the germline gene, perhaps due to a read error. This chain's CDR3 is CATSLSSGRVSRGTDTQYF. DNA of the CDR3: TGTGCCACCAGCTTAAGTAGCGGGAGGGTTTCCAGGGGCACAGATACGCAGTATTTT. This chain connects TRBV11-3 to TRBJ2-3; 11 bases fit TRBD2. CDR1 is SGHNT, CDR2 YENEEA, per germline. This CDR3 region has 19 residues.

This clonotype was found many times. The V and J genes are TRBV3-1 and TRBJ2-7, with D hard to call. Germline CDR1 is LGHDT and CDR2 is YNNKEL (reference sequence). The CDR3 is 12 amino acids. V lost 4 bases to trimming and J lost 6 bases, with 10 bases between them. CDR3 DNA sequence: TGTGCCAGCAGCCCGGGCCCGACCGAGCAGTACTTC. Translation: CASSPGPTEQYF.

The CDR3 loop is CASSYDRESGEQYF. The CDR3 DNA reads as TGTGCCAGCAGTTACGACCGGGAGTCGGGGGAGCAGTACTTC. The gene calls are TRBV6-2 or TRBV6-3 and TRBJ2-7; D possibly corresponds to TRBD2 (6 bases). The V and J ends lost 2 bases and 7 bases respectively, with 15 bases between them. In germline, CDR1 is MNHEY, CDR2 SVGEGT. The CDR3 has 14 amino acids.

Note on this clonotype: One junction end disagrees with the germline gene, perhaps due to a read error. The CDR3, as DNA: TGCAATGCTAGTCGCCCCGGACTAGAGGGAGGGCCGACTAGCACAGATACGCAGTATTTT. Translating gives CNASRPGLEGGPTSTDTQYF. The rearrangement joins TRBV20-1 to TRBJ2-3, with 7 bases that match TRBD2. Germline V CDR1 and CDR2: DFQATT, SNEGSKA (reference sequence). The CDR3 totals 20 residues.

The CDR3 here is CASSLRGAKETQYF. CDR3 nucleotide sequence: TGTGCCAGCAGTTTGAGGGGGGCAAAAGAGACCCAGTACTTC. This chain joins TRBV12-3 or TRBV12-4 and TRBJ2-5; D is possibly TRBD1 or TRBD2 (6 bases each). This CDR3 has 14 residues. V shed 3 bases and J shed 3 bases, with 11 bases lying between them.

This clonotype was counted a single time. A read error is possible here, since a much larger clone lies one base away. It is likely a read error, because the conserved phenylalanine at the end of the CDR3 is missing. V gene TRBV11-2 combines with J gene TRBJ2-1; 10 bases agree with TRBD1. J gave up 7 bases and V 5 bases, and 8 bases lay outside the gene matches. This CDR3 contains 15 residues. Germline assignment: CDR1 SGHAT and CDR2 FQNNGV. CDR3 sequence (DNA): TGTGCCAGCAGCCGGTCCGGGACAGGGGTTAATGAGCAGTTCCTC. This translates into CASSRSGTGVNEQFL.

This clonotype was recorded at least ten times. The gene calls are TRBV13 and TRBJ2-6; the D gene is possibly TRBD1 (6 bases). The length of the CDR3 is 16 residues. CDR1 and CDR2 from the germline V gene are PRHDT and FYEKMQ (reference sequence). V was clipped by 5 bases and J by 1 base, with 12 bases between them. This chain's CDR3 is CASSDPDRSGANVLTF. The CDR3 DNA follows: TGTGCCAGCAGCGATCCCGACAGGTCTGGGGCCAACGTCCTGACTTTC.

In this sample, this clonotype turned up once. The CDR3 does not end in the conserved phenylalanine or tryptophan, so this is likely a read error. The chain combines TRBV6-2 or TRBV6-3 with TRBJ2-1; 8 bases line up with TRBD2. Germline V CDR1 and CDR2: MNHEY, SVGEGT. CDR3 length: 13 amino acids. The CDR3 DNA reads TGTGCCTGCAGACCCGGGGGGGTCAATGAGCAGTTCTTG. This sequence encodes CACRPGGVNEQFL.

This chain joins TRBV10-1 and TRBJ2-2; D is perhaps TRBD1 (6 bases). Trimming took off 5 bases at V and 6 bases at J, with 10 bases between the two ends. This CDR3 region has 13 residues. CDR1 is WNHNN, CDR2 SYGVQD, per germline (reference sequence). As DNA, the CDR3 is TGCGCCAGCAGTTACAGGGTCCCCGGGGAGCTGTTTTTT. As protein: CASSYRVPGELFF.

Regarding this clonotype: A read error may produce the germline difference seen at one junction end. The rearrangement links TRBV29-1 to TRBJ2-7, with TRBD2 identical over 7 bases. The CDR3 extends over 12 amino acids. Germline CDR1 and CDR2: SQVTM and ANQGSEA. The CDR3 here is CSVQTSDSYEQF. The CDR3, as DNA: TGCAGCGTCCAAACTAGCGACTCCTACGAGCAGTTC.

The rearrangement uses TRBV11-2 and TRBJ1-1, with D unresolved. V lost 7 bases and J lost 4, with 13 bases in between. This CDR3 is built from 13 residues. Germline CDR1 reads SGHAT; CDR2 reads FQNNGV. The CDR3 reads CASTLGGLTEAFF. CDR3 DNA: TGTGCCAGCACCCTCGGCGGGCTCACTGAAGCTTTCTTT.

The gene calls are TRBV11-2 and TRBJ2-5; D uncertain. Germline CDR1 SGHAT, CDR2 FQNNGV. Deletions cut 4 bases from V and 1 base from J, with 7 bases between. The CDR3 has 13 residues. The CDR3 DNA reads as TGTGCCAGCAGCTCTAACAGCCAAGAGACCCAGTACTTC. Its translation is CASSSNSQETQYF.

This clonotype has at least ten counts. A much larger clone lies one base from this, so it may be a read error. The V and J genes are TRBV10-3 and TRBJ2-4, with 9 bases lining up with TRBD1. Per the germline V gene, CDR1 is ENHRY and CDR2 is SYGVKD. The CDR3 is made up of 13 amino acids. Written as DNA, the CDR3 is TGTGCCATCAGTGAAGACAGGGGGAACACTCAGTACTTC. It codes for CAISEDRGNTQYF.

This clonotype turned up a few times. This chain connects TRBV11-2 to TRBJ2-3; D may match TRBD1 or TRBD2 (5 bases each). CDR1 and CDR2 (germline): SGHAT, FQNNGV. The CDR3 sequence is 12 residues long. The V end lost 3 bases, the J end lost 6 bases, and 7 bases lay between the germline ends. CDR3 DNA: TGTGCCAGCAGCTTGGGGGAGGATACGCAGTATTTT. As protein: CASSLGEDTQYF.

This clonotype was detected only once. The junction shows a germline mismatch at one end, possibly a read error. The gene calls are TRBV6-5 and TRBJ1-4, with D maybe TRBD1 (6 bases). Germline CDR1 reads MNHEY; CDR2 reads SVGAGI. This CDR3 comprises 15 residues. The CDR3 is CASSSAGATNEKMFF. The CDR3 DNA reads TGTGCCAGCAGTTCCGCAGGGGCCACTAATGAAAAAATGTTTTTT.

This chain links TRBV5-4 with TRBJ2-1, with D possibly TRBD2 on 5 matching bases. V lost 7 bases, J lost 0 bases, and 17 bases lay in between. Per the germline V gene, CDR1 is SGHNT and CDR2 is YYREEE (reference sequence). The length of the CDR3 is 16 residues. The CDR3 here is CASGRPSTHSYNEQFF. The CDR3 DNA reads TGTGCCAGCGGCAGGCCTAGCACCCACTCCTACAATGAGCAGTTCTTC.

J is TRBJ2-3 and V is TRBV7-8; D gene ambiguous. Germline CDR1 and CDR2: SGHVS and FQNEAQ. The CDR3 consists of 13 residues. V lost 11 bases and J 1 base, leaving 13 bases between the germline ends. The CDR3 nucleotides read TGTGCCGGCTGCATTATAGGCACAGATACGCAGTATTTT. Residues: CAGCIIGTDTQYF.